The clone carrying this T cell receptor (beta chain) was picked up many times. Its antigen is still unknown. This entry comes from a study of breast tumors, draining lymph nodes, adjacent tissues. General study results and limits: Findings are consistent with lymph node origin and intratumoral expansion of most tumor T cells.

Breast cancer patients provided tissue from their axillary draining lymph nodes. From the multiplex PCR reads, TCRdb called clonotypes with MiXCR, one entry per CDR3 protein. This table has 80,000 to 130,000 distinct CDR3 sequences, around 21% appearing once. The trim removed 0 bases at V and 5 bases at J, leaving 6 bases unmatched. CDR1 and CDR2 from the germline V gene are LGHDT and YNNKEL (reference sequence). This CDR3 comprises 15 residues. The chain links TRBV3-1 to TRBJ2-5, with TRBD1 identical over 7 bases. The source of this sequence is a female donor with breast cancer. Some clones in this sample may be carry-over from other donors' samples. Sequences were obtained from axillary lymph node tissue. CDR3 nucleotides: TGTGCCAGCAGCCAAGATTCACACAGGGGTGAGACCCAGTACTTC. This sequence encodes CASSQDSHRGETQYF.